This T cell receptor (beta chain) was retrieved from a study of graft-versus-host responses after intestinal transplantation. Study-wide background: Tacrolimus and steroids were given for two to four years to all recipients after anti-thymocyte globulin induction. The study's findings and limits: Association was observed between peak circulating GvH clone levels and early post-transplant HvG declines. Detection of GvH clones occurred in recipient marrow, and some had their first appearance in ileum or blood. Allograft clonal ratios (graft-versus-host to host-versus-graft) were high in patients who had graft-donor T cell macrochimerism.

Assay: immunoSEQ multiplex PCR; the TCRdb copy retains only in-frame clones and omits some. This sample has about 39,000 clones, with more than 80% found just once. Details on this clone: Its antigen remains unknown.

Trimming removed 4 bases at V and 10 bases at J, with 18 bases between. CDR1 and CDR2 (germline): SGHRS, YFSETQ. The CDR3 spans 15 residues. The V and J genes are TRBV5-1 and TRBJ1-6, with D possibly matching TRBD1 (5 bases). The sequence derives from a human patient who received an intestinal transplant, so some T cells may come from the graft donor. Sequenced material: PBMCs, taken approximately 700 days after intestinal transplantation. As DNA, the CDR3 is TGCGCCAGCAGCAAAGGGAGCACCCGGGACTCACCCCTCCACTTT. Its translation is CASSKGSTRDSPLHF.